Below are 5 T cell receptor beta chains sequenced from a single sample in a study of T cells of healthy individuals. TCRdb passed the 5' RACE reads through MiXCR, listing each CDR3 protein once. The table lists about 96,000 distinct CDR3 sequences, approximately 18% of them singletons. The receptors stem from a human donor in good health.

This clonotype was seen many times. The chain combines TRBV4-3 with TRBJ2-7; unclear D gene. Germline CDR1 reads LGHNA; CDR2 reads YSLEER. Trimming pared 0 bases from V and 6 bases from J, leaving 15 bases between. The CDR3 extends over 15 amino acids. This chain's CDR3 is CASSQDLMPDLEQYF. The CDR3 DNA sequence: TGCGCCAGCAGCCAAGATCTGATGCCAGACCTCGAGCAGTACTTC.

This clonotype was counted a few times. The chain has TRBV5-1 and TRBJ2-7; TRBD1 or TRBD2 may be the D gene (5 bases each). The CDR3 length is 15 residues. The germline gives CDR1 SGHRS, CDR2 YFSETQ. Trimming cost V 1 base and J 3 bases, with 14 bases left between them. This CDR3 reads CASSLSSGRNYEQYF. CDR3 nucleotide sequence: TGCGCCAGCAGCTTGTCTTCGGGACGCAACTACGAGCAGTACTTC. Full variable domain (missing parts from reference TRBV5-1 and TRBJ2-7): KAGVTQTPRYLIKTRGQQVTLSCSPISGHRSVSWYQQTPGQGLQFLFEYFSETQRNKGNFPGRFSGRQFSNSRSEMNVSTLELGDSALYLCASSLSSGRNYEQYFGPGTRLTVT.

This clonotype was detected only a few times. V gene TRBV19 combines with J gene TRBJ2-1; maybe TRBD2 (6 bases). Germline CDR1 is LNHDA and CDR2 is SQIVND (reference sequence). V lost 4 bases, J lost 3 bases, and 16 bases lay in between. This CDR3 has 16 residues. DNA for the CDR3: TGTGCCAGTAGTACGCAAAAGGTAGCGGTCTACAATGAGCAGTTCTTC. Residues: CASSTQKVAVYNEQFF.

This clonotype was seen only a few times. V and J are TRBV11-2 and TRBJ2-7; D is tentatively TRBD1 or TRBD2 (5 bases each). This CDR3 is 16 amino acids long. V was trimmed by 5 bases and J by 0 bases, leaving 17 bases between them. In germline, CDR1 is SGHAT, CDR2 FQNNGV. The CDR3: CASSAPGRVFSYEQYF. CDR3 DNA: TGTGCCAGCAGCGCCCCAGGGCGGGTGTTCTCCTACGAGCAGTACTTC.

The V call is TRBV9, the J call TRBJ1-2; D perhaps matches TRBD1 (5 bases). This CDR3 comprises 10 residues. The germline V gene has CDR1 SGDLS and CDR2 YYNGEE. Trimming shortened V by 7 bases and J by 8 bases, and 9 bases separated the two germline ends. Written as DNA, the CDR3 is TGTGCCAGCGGGGGGGACGGCTACACCTTC. Protein: CASGGDGYTF.